This TCR beta chain originates from a study of T cell responses to AZD1222 COVID-19 vaccine. This CDR3 spans 13 amino acids. V was clipped by 7 bases and J by 6 bases, with 15 bases between them. Germline V gene lookup returns CDR1 ENHRY and CDR2 SYGVKD. Produced via immunoSEQ multiplex PCR; TCRdb's table is partial and in-frame only. The table shows around 200,000 clones, with 80% to 95% occurring only once. This sequence joins TRBV10-3 and TRBJ1-1; weak D call: TRBD1 (5 bases). The clonotype was recovered from an adult in good health. The starting material was peripheral blood, obtained on day 0 of AZD1222 vaccination. The CDR3 reads CAINPGPRAEAFF. The CDR3 DNA reads TGTGCCATCAATCCAGGGCCTAGGGCTGAAGCTTTCTTT.